Sequencing of this TCR beta chain was carried out in a study of T cells in Graves' hyperthyroidism and ophthalmopathy. Overall study results and limits: Ophthalmopathy got predicted by the model a median roughly 6.1 months before its onset. Most expanded thyroid clonotypes above 0.001 recurred in blood.

TCR beta CDR3 regions were amplified from RNA transcripts. A set of HTBI primers served as the primers for a first-round RT-PCR of the TCR CDR3. TCRdb re-called the multiplex PCR reads through MiXCR, storing one row per CDR3 protein. There are 280,000 or so distinct CDR3 sequences in the sample; under 30% occur only once, and about 30% lies in the top ten. Germline lookup yields CDR1 SNHLY and CDR2 FYNNEI. The CDR3 spans 15 residues, counting both ends. This clonotype was seen at least ten times. What it binds is not known. It is likely a read error, because the conserved phenylalanine at the end of the CDR3 is missing. The DNA is left out, because the CDR3 cannot be placed on it with certainty; the CDR3 is given as TCRdb lists it.

This sequence originates from a middle-aged man with Graves' hyperthyroidism that later progressed to Graves' ophthalmopathy. The sequencing sample was made of blood. The chain combines TRBV2 with TRBJ2-7; whether TRBD2, the table's D call, matches the DNA was not checked. The CDR3 spells CASSEAGNASGRLPS.